The entry below describes one T cell receptor (beta chain). What this receptor recognizes is not known. Base qualities are missing; no much larger clone stands one base away. CDR1 and CDR2 are read off the germline V gene as MDHEN and SYDVKM. The CDR3 starts with the cysteine, ends with the phenylalanine, and has 14 residues. CDR3 DNA only is kept here, 42 bases in frame from base 1. Deletion took 4 bases off V and 4 bases off J, with a span of 11 bases between the germline ends. This specimen belongs to a study of cytomegalovirus exposure and HLA in healthy donors (dated by TCRdb to the late 2010s). Background for the entire study: According to an earlier analysis of several hundred of the donors, some 170 million T cells yielded some 110 million unique TCR beta sequences and around 280 Gb of sequence data. About 300 gigabases of sequencing data and tens of millions of unique TCR sequences were included in an early release covering around 650 HLA-typed donors. Of the approximately 370 genotyped donors, over 80% were placed in the genetic ancestry cluster associated with self-reported Caucasian donors. The study was designed to test whether signatures of past pathogen exposure could be identified by cataloging public T cell receptors. The study used immunosequencing to profile the T cell repertoires of approximately 690 subjects and linked those repertoires to cytomegalovirus serostatus. In addition to the first cohort of hundreds of subjects, a separate validation cohort of over 90 different subjects was used. To predict cytomegalovirus infection status, the study brought together high-throughput TCR immunosequencing, statistical association of individual TCRs with disease status, and machine learning. A later analysis re-examined previously published TCR beta repertoires from about 670 donors and added high-resolution HLA genotyping to investigate patterns of TCR occurrence. The later analysis used no new phenotypic data to find candidate immune exposures, relying instead on TCR beta sequences and their occurrence across donors. In an earlier analysis of a few hundred of the donors, high-throughput TCR beta sequencing was used to judge whether each TCR beta V gene segment behaved as functional or pseudogenic. Alongside the repertoire data, information on donor age, sex, ethnicity and CMV serostatus was compiled. Genome-wide SNP genotypes for about 65% of the 666 donors were used in a later genetic analysis, which treated that subset as a discovery cohort. All discovery cohort repertoires had been generated on a single sequencing platform. HLA typing covered class I and class II loci at four-digit resolution. Typing coverage varied by locus: about 620-630 donors for A, B, C, DRB1 and DQB1; approximately 520 for DQA1; over 600 for DPA1; 450 to 480 for DPB1. About five DR-DQ haplotypes were handled as single units for association and clustering, since linkage in the cohort was strong. Among about 360 genotyped donors of the cohort, an average of approximately 230,000 unique TCR beta nucleotide sequences were sequenced per donor, about a sixth of them non-productive.

The full study reports these points: Because HLA typing was unavailable for some donors at each locus, only the typed subset was used in association tests. Cytomegalovirus status was reported to be diagnosed by the classifier with high specificity and sensitivity in both the original and validation cohorts. A further reported finding was that TCR beta sequences accurately predicted the HLA-A and HLA-B alleles for most subjects in the first cohort. A total of 150 to 200 TCR beta chains were listed by the study as associated with cytomegalovirus. Only TCR beta chains were sequenced in this cohort, and the absence of alpha or paired-chain data limited detectable features. The authors suggested that the approach could potentially be generalized to other disease states and immunological phenotypes. A few of the identified cytomegalovirus-associated TCR beta chains were confirmed in vitro to be specific for cytomegalovirus antigens. According to a later analysis, most CMV-associated TCR beta chains appeared to be HLA-restricted, and the HLA associations seemed to be driven largely by CMV exposure. The earlier analysis of 587 of the donors excluded seventeen rarely observed V segments, including chromosome 9 orphons, because counts were too low. The only immune exposure information available for the cohort was CMV serostatus. While some public TCRs were present in many individuals, most TCR sequences turned up only very rarely across donors. A later genetic analysis associated a missense DCLRE1C variant with V-gene and J-gene trimming of TCR beta chains, and an independent cohort replicated the association. In a later genetic analysis, fewer N-insertions in productive TCRs were reported among donors in an Asian-associated ancestry cluster than the approximately 710-donor mean. Correlated functional status among segregating V segments might reflect linkage disequilibrium, but an unknown experimental factor could not be ruled out. Roughly uniform sequencing depth across donors was assumed in presence/absence analyses, although this assumption may not hold. In an earlier analysis of some 500 of the donors, most TCR beta V segments appeared in productive rearrangements about 87% or about 30% of the time, broadly matching IMGT annotations. When HLA alleles, especially DR and DQ, strongly co-occurred, TCR associations were difficult to assign to individual alleles. A group of highly shared sequence variants was considered likely to be a technical artifact of the sequencing pipeline. According to a later analysis, TCR association rates differed among HLA loci, with DRB1 alleles showing the most associated TCRs and HLA-C alleles showing the fewest. The 87-base-pair reads could not distinguish some IMGT-functional V segments, including TRBV6-2 and TRBV6-3, so those segments were excluded. According to a later analysis, parvovirus B19, influenza, CMV and Epstein-Barr virus appeared linked to several top co-occurrence clusters. In a later analysis, HLA-associated TCR beta chains were found to be more clonally expanded and to have lower generation probabilities than equally common non-associated chains. In a later analysis, about 17,000 TCR beta sequences were associated with specific HLA alleles at a false discovery rate of 0.05.

The receptor library was made with the immunoSEQ multiplex PCR assay. For the multiplex PCR, a mixture combining 60 forward primers for TCR Vbeta segments and 13 reverse primers for TCR Jbeta segments was used. A multiplex PCR assay on genomic DNA amplified the CDR3 region of rearranged TCR beta genes. Amplified TCR beta libraries were sequenced as 87-base-pair reads on the Illumina HiSeq System. In the paper's pipeline: A later analysis counted approximately 84 million unique TCR beta chains across the approximately 700 repertoires, and some 11 million of these chains were shared by at least two donors. Raw reads were error-corrected and collapsed into unique sequences by a nearest-neighbor algorithm in which closely related sequences were merged to remove PCR and sequencing errors. To assign V, D and J gene segments, CDR3 sequences were aligned to IMGT reference sequences. For a sequence to be retained, a match of at least six nucleotides to both a V gene segment and a J gene segment was required. Rearrangements were classified as productive when the CDR3 lacked stop codons and remained in frame with V and J, and all other rearrangements were classified as non-productive. Following IMGT convention, CDR3 was defined as the stretch from the second conserved V-encoded cysteine up to the conserved J-encoded phenylalanine. The earlier analysis of some 540 of the donors excluded any sequence lacking an unambiguous match to a single V gene segment. In an earlier analysis of 587 of the donors, a V segment was called functional when productive rearrangements were above 56.7%, and segregating when the standard deviation between donors exceeded 5%. To diagnose cytomegalovirus status from the catalog of TCR beta chain sequences, a statistical classification framework was built. In a later analysis, TCR nucleotide sequences were compared against IMGT/GENE-DB human TR gene sequences so that V and J genes could be assigned. In a later analysis, CDR3 sequences and most-parsimonious VDJ recombination scenarios were assigned using the TCRdist pipeline. In a later analysis, every TCR beta chain was defined by the combination of its CDR3 amino acid sequence and its V-gene family, and reads without a unique V-gene family were dropped. In a later analysis, around 650 highly shared, low-generation-probability nucleotide sequences were removed to address suspected cross-contamination and a sequencing artifact. In a later analysis, a clonal expansion index for each public chain was calculated from normalized within-repertoire ranks of inferred template counts. In a later analysis, generation probabilities were computed with a VDJ recombination model fitted to out-of-frame rearrangements, and the resulting probabilities were checked against IGoR. Hypergeometric tests were used in a later analysis to score TCR-TCR, TCR-HLA and TCR-CMV co-occurrence, with a repertoire-size bias correction applied to the TCR pairs. To estimate false discovery rates, a later analysis permuted the HLA or CMV assignments 20 times. In a later analysis, co-occurring TCRs were grouped using DBSCAN, with TCRdist sequence similarity added in when clustering inside HLA-allele-positive subsets. For co-occurrence clustering, repertoires with fewer than 30,000 or more than 120,000 public chains were excluded, along with four or five repertoires with anomalous nucleotide sharing. TCRdb took this table from immuneACCESS and kept in-frame rearrangements with V and J called. Such tables lack part of the clones; where checked against another copy, unresolved V genes explain under half of the gap, and the rest is unexplained. V, J and clone size reflect that table, while D and trimming were determined from the DNA. This sample has around 150,000 clones in its table, and around 83% of those were observed once. The top ten constitute roughly 4.5% of the sample.

The cohort consisted of fewer than 700 healthy bone marrow donors. At the time of sampling, every cohort member was nominally healthy, though immune exposures that went unrecorded were likely present. The donor tested CMV seropositive and was one of the 289 seropositive cohort members. Each donor provided a peripheral blood sample, and peripheral blood mononuclear cells were used for TCR beta sequencing. Genomic DNA extraction from the blood cell samples was performed with the Qiagen DNeasy Blood Extraction Kit. The sequence links TRBV28 to TRBJ1-3, with no reliable assignment of the D segment. This receptor was identified in a middle-aged man in good health and CMV-seropositive. The specimen was PBMCs. The CDR3 amino acid sequence is: CASSYLDAGNTIYF. The nucleotides read TGTGCCAGCAGTTACCTCGATGCGGGAAACACCATATATTTT.